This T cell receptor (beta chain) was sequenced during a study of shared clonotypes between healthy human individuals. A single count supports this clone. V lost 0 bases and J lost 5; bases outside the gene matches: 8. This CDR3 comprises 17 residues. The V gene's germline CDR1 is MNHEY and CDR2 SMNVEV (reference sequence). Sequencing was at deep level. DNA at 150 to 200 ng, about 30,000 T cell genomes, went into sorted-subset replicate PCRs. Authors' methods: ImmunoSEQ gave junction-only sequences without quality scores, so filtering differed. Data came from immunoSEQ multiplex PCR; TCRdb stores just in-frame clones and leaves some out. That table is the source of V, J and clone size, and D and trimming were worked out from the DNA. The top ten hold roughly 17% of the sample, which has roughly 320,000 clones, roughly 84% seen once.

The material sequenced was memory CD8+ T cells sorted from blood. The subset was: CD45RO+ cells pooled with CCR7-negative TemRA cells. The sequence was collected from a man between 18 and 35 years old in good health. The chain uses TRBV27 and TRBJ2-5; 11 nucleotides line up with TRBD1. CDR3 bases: TGTGCCAGCAGTTTATCGATTAGGACAGGGGGCAAGGAGACCCAGTACTTC. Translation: CASSLSIRTGGKETQYF.